The clone carrying this T cell receptor beta chain was detected many times. This sample was taken from a study of T cells in Graves' hyperthyroidism and ophthalmopathy. Trimming cost V 1 base and J 8 bases, with 9 bases left between them. This CDR3 spans 13 amino acids. CDR1 is SEHNR, CDR2 FQNEAQ, per germline (reference sequence). Amplified regions were TCR beta CDR3 sequences from RNA transcripts. First-round RT-PCR of the TCR CDR3 relied on the HTBI primer set. TCRdb processed the multiplex PCR reads anew with MiXCR; each CDR3 protein has one entry. The sample lists 550,000 to 650,000 distinct CDR3 sequences, 11% to 15% occurring once.

The specimen was blood. This chain uses TRBV7-9 with TRBJ2-4, with D perhaps TRBD2 (6 bases). This sequence originates from a woman aged 40 to 50 with Graves' hyperthyroidism. CDR3 region: CASSLVGEDIQYF. The CDR3 bases are TGTGCCAGCAGCTTAGTGGGGGAGGACATTCAGTACTTC.